The 10 T cell receptor beta chains given below trace back to one sample, sequenced in a study of T cell repertoires in cytomegalovirus infection. These receptors are not linked to any known antigen. From the reads, TCRdb called clonotypes with MiXCR, one entry per CDR3 protein. Seen here are 200,000 or so distinct CDR3 sequences, around 40% observed once, and the top ten hold more than 50%. The sequenced sample was CD8+ T cells from cultured PBMCs, obtained from culture after CMV antigen stimulation. The receptors originated from a human donor in good health (CMV status not recorded). Some clones in this sample may be carry-over from other donors' samples.

This clonotype was seen more than once but under ten times. Here the CDR3 DNA reads TGTGCCAGTACGGAAGGGGACGGTACGACCCAGTACTTC. Its translation: CASTEGDGTTQYF. The chain carries TRBV15 and TRBJ2-5; D possibly uses TRBD1 or TRBD2 (5 bases each). This CDR3 has 13 amino acids. V lost 10 bases and J lost 7, with 19 bases in between. CDR1 and CDR2 (germline): LNHNV, YYDKDF (reference sequence).

The chain links TRBV27 to TRBJ2-3; 12 bases map to TRBD2. Germline V gene data show CDR1 as MNHEY and CDR2 as SMNVEV (reference sequence). The CDR3 covers 16 residues. V shed 5 bases, J shed 4 bases, and the junction held 7 bases outside the gene matches. The CDR3 DNA follows: TGTGCCAGCAGTAGCCGGACTAGCGGGATCCCAGATACGCAGTATTTT. Amino acid sequence: CASSSRTSGIPDTQYF.

This clonotype was observed a few times. The rearrangement joins TRBV19 to TRBJ1-2; D is ambiguous. From germline, CDR1 is LNHDA and CDR2 SQIVND (reference sequence). V lost 3 bases and J lost 4, with 12 bases in between. The CDR3 is made up of 14 amino acids. CDR3 region: CASSISGEGYGYTF. The CDR3 DNA reads as TGTGCCAGTAGTATTTCCGGGGAGGGCTATGGCTACACCTTC.

The CDR3 here is CASSPPPGTGYF. In DNA, the CDR3 is TGTGCCAGCAGCCCCCCCCCCGGGACAGGGTACTTC. V usage is TRBV7-9 and J usage is TRBJ2-7; 8 nucleotides line up with TRBD1. CDR1 and CDR2 (germline): SEHNR, FQNEAQ (reference sequence). Germline trimming cut 5 bases from V and 12 bases from J; bases unmatched to any gene: 9. The CDR3 totals 12 residues.

This clonotype was counted a few times. J is TRBJ1-1 and V is TRBV7-8; no firm D call. V lost 4 bases and J lost 5, with 14 bases in between. This CDR3 is 14 amino acids long. The germline CDR1 and CDR2 sequences are SGHVS and FQNEAQ. The CDR3 region has the DNA TGTGCCAGCAGCTCGGGATCCACGGGGACTGAAGCTTTCTTT. Its translation: CASSSGSTGTEAFF.

The genes are TRBV27 and TRBJ1-5; D is perhaps TRBD1 (6 bases). Trimming removed 2 bases from V and 9 bases from J, with 17 bases in between. The CDR3 runs 15 residues. The germline gives CDR1 MNHEY, CDR2 SMNVEV (reference sequence). The CDR3 loop is CASSLRGQSPGPQHF. CDR3 sequence (DNA): TGTGCCAGCAGTTTAAGAGGACAGAGCCCAGGGCCCCAGCATTTT.

The rearrangement links TRBV27 to TRBJ2-4, with 7 nucleotides matching TRBD1. The CDR3 spans 12 residues. Germline assignment: CDR1 MNHEY and CDR2 SMNVEV (reference sequence). V dropped 4 bases and J dropped 8; count of bases not matched to a gene: 2. CDR3 residues: CASSYRGDIQYF. The DNA for the CDR3 is TGTGCCAGCAGTTACAGGGGTGACATTCAGTACTTC.

The sample holds a few counts of this clonotype. The chain is built from TRBV27 and TRBJ2-7, with D perhaps TRBD1 or TRBD2 (5 bases each). Germline CDR1 is MNHEY and CDR2 is SMNVEV (reference sequence). CDR3 length: 18 residues. Deletions cut 2 bases from V and 0 bases from J, with 20 bases between. The CDR3 loop is CASSLASSLGTVSYEQYF. DNA of the CDR3: TGTGCCAGCAGTTTAGCTTCCTCTTTAGGGACCGTCTCCTACGAGCAGTACTTC.

V gene TRBV6-1 combines with J gene TRBJ2-7; D gene unclear. The V and J ends lost 4 bases and 3 bases respectively, with 10 bases between them. Germline loops: CDR1 MNHNS, CDR2 SASEGT. CDR3 size: 13 residues. The DNA of the CDR3 is TGTGCCAGCAGTGTTGGTCCGAACTACGAGCAGTACTTC. Protein: CASSVGPNYEQYF.

The chain recombines TRBV11-1 with TRBJ1-1; possibly TRBD1 for D (5 bases). Germline V gives CDR1 SGHAT, CDR2 FQDESV (reference sequence). V was trimmed by 3 bases and J by 1 base, leaving 12 bases between them. The CDR3 extends over 15 amino acids. The CDR3 loop is CASSLGFQGNTEAFF. The CDR3 DNA reads as TGTGCCAGCAGCTTGGGATTTCAGGGGAACACTGAAGCTTTCTTT.